The rows below give T cell receptor beta chains drawn from one sample of a study of blood T cells in healthy people across ages. MiXCR, applied by TCRdb to the 5' RACE reads, yields one record per CDR3 protein. The data hold over a million distinct CDR3 sequences, with 59% observed a single time. The sample consisted of blood. The origin of the receptors is a man younger than 30 in good health. Both conserved end residues are part of each CDR3. D genes are given only for firm matches. Clone size appears in some rows only: once, few, many, or a class for an expanded clone.

v_call	d_call	cdr3_length	clone_size	j_call	cdr3_aa	cdr3_nt
TRBV6-5	-	13	-	TRBJ2-1	CASSYNSFDEQFF	TGTGCCAGCAGTTACAACAGTTTTGACGAGCAGTTCTTC
TRBV5-4	-	13	once	TRBJ2-3	CASTPYPSDTQYF	TGTGCCAGCACGCCGTACCCATCTGATACGCAGTATTTT
TRBV18	-	15	-	TRBJ2-1	CASSPPLATYNEQFF	TGTGCCAGCTCACCACCGTTGGCTACGTACAATGAGCAGTTCTTC
TRBV29-1	TRBD2	15	once	TRBJ2-2	CSAKGLAGGSGELFF	TGCAGCGCTAAGGGACTAGCGGGAGGCTCCGGGGAGCTGTTTTTT
TRBV19	-	13	-	TRBJ2-3	CASPPGSADTQYF	TGTGCCAGTCCCCCCGGGTCCGCAGATACGCAGTATTTT
TRBV18	-	14	-	TRBJ2-7	CASSRTPGFYEQYF	TGTGCCAGCTCGCGGACACCCGGGTTCTACGAGCAGTACTTC
TRBV2	TRBD2	16	-	TRBJ2-1	CASMRASGGPYNEQFF	TGTGCCAGCATGCGGGCTAGCGGGGGTCCTTACAATGAGCAGTTCTTC
TRBV29-1	TRBD1	13	-	TRBJ2-1	CSVYRGSYNEQFF	TGCAGCGTATACAGGGGGTCCTACAATGAGCAGTTCTTC
TRBV4-2	-	15	few	TRBJ1-6	CASSQETPVQSPLHF	TGTGCCAGCAGCCAAGAGACCCCAGTGCAGTCACCCCTCCACTTT
TRBV11-2	TRBD1	15	-	TRBJ1-2	CASSVRQGPYYGYTF	TGTGCCAGCAGCGTCCGACAGGGACCATACTATGGCTACACCTTC
TRBV28	-	13	-	TRBJ2-7	CARSPDKDYEQYF	TGTGCCAGAAGTCCTGACAAGGACTACGAGCAGTACTTC
TRBV21-1	-	15	-	TRBJ1-2	CASSKARGRTYGYTF	TGTGCCAGCAGCAAAGCGAGGGGAAGGACCTATGGCTACACCTTC
TRBV10-3	TRBD1	15	-	TRBJ1-2	CAINLGQGGNYGYTF	TGTGCCATCAACCTGGGACAGGGTGGGAACTATGGCTACACCTTC
TRBV6-2/TRBV6-3	-	15	-	TRBJ1-6	CASSFAGPQNSPLHF	TGTGCCAGCAGTTTTGCAGGTCCTCAAAATTCACCCCTCCACTTT
TRBV20-1	TRBD2	11	-	TRBJ2-7	CSARTRFEQYF	TGCAGTGCTCGGACTAGGTTCGAGCAGTACTTC
TRBV21-1	-	16	many	TRBJ2-7	CASSKGRQGSQDEQYF	TGTGCCAGCAGCAAAGGGAGGCAGGGTTCTCAGGACGAGCAGTACTTC
TRBV20-1	TRBD1	16	-	TRBJ2-5	CSARDPDRGNLETQYF	TGCAGTGCTAGAGATCCCGACAGGGGCAATTTGGAGACCCAGTACTTC
TRBV12-3/TRBV12-4	-	11	-	TRBJ1-4	CASSLPGTMFF	TGTGCCAGCAGTCTACCCGGGACTATGTTTTTT
TRBV5-1	TRBD2	16	few	TRBJ2-1	CASSWGELAGVFEQFF	TGCGCCAGCAGCTGGGGGGAGCTAGCGGGAGTATTTGAGCAGTTCTTC
TRBV12-3/TRBV12-4	-	13	few	TRBJ2-7	CASRRPGEEEQYF	TGTGCCAGCCGCCGGCCGGGAGAAGAAGAGCAGTACTTC
TRBV14	TRBD2	17	-	TRBJ2-7	CASSQTSGLAALYEQYF	TGTGCCAGCAGCCAGACCTCGGGACTAGCGGCCCTCTACGAGCAGTACTTC
TRBV20-1	-	14	few	TRBJ2-1	CSARDADSYNEQFF	TGCAGTGCTAGAGATGCGGATTCCTACAATGAGCAGTTCTTC
TRBV29-1	TRBD1	14	few	TRBJ2-5	CSVSGTVQGETQYF	TGCAGCGTCTCAGGGACAGTTCAGGGGGAGACCCAGTACTTC
TRBV4-3	TRBD1	14	-	TRBJ2-2	CASSHNRGNGELFF	TGCGCTAGCAGCCACAACAGGGGTAACGGGGAGCTGTTTTTT
TRBV6-2/TRBV6-3	-	11	-	TRBJ1-4	CASKGQEKLFF	TGTGCCAGCAAAGGACAGGAAAAACTGTTTTTT
TRBV5-6	-	15	-	TRBJ1-6	CASSFGTGISSPLHF	TGTGCCAGCAGCTTCGGAACAGGGATTTCTTCACCCCTCCACTTT
TRBV6-2/TRBV6-3	TRBD2	16	-	TRBJ2-5	CATNGRAGGLLETQYF	TGTGCCACGAACGGTAGGGCGGGGGGTCTTTTGGAGACCCAGTACTTC
TRBV4-1	-	13	-	TRBJ1-1	CASSQESASEAFF	TGCGCCAGCAGCCAAGAATCGGCCTCCGAGGCTTTCTTT
TRBV18	TRBD2	14	-	TRBJ2-5	CASSPTSGGYELYF	TGTGCCAGCTCACCGACTAGCGGGGGTTACGAGCTGTACTTC
TRBV4-1	TRBD1	14	-	TRBJ1-1	CASSPGQGWTEAFF	TGCGCCAGCAGCCCGGGACAGGGGTGGACTGAAGCTTTCTTT
TRBV6-6	-	17	many	TRBJ2-1	CASSYGVGFTNPDEQFF	TGTGCCAGCAGTTACGGTGTCGGATTCACAAATCCCGATGAGCAGTTCTTC
TRBV27	-	17	-	TRBJ2-1	CASSFLGLDYSYNEQFF	TGTGCCAGCAGTTTTTTAGGGTTGGACTACTCCTACAATGAGCAGTTCTTC
TRBV15	-	14	-	TRBJ2-3	CATSRDRQTDTQYF	TGTGCCACCAGCAGAGATCGCCAAACAGATACGCAGTATTTT
TRBV2	TRBD1	14	-	TRBJ2-7	CAKEPGQSTNEQYF	TGTGCCAAGGAACCGGGACAGAGCACCAACGAGCAGTACTTC
TRBV4-1	TRBD2	15	few	TRBJ2-1	CASSRLAAIYNEQFF	TGCGCCAGCAGCCGACTAGCGGCAATCTACAATGAGCAGTTCTTC
TRBV20-1	-	14	-	TRBJ1-2	CSAPQKGGTYGYTF	TGCAGTGCTCCCCAGAAGGGGGGAACATATGGCTACACCTTC
TRBV5-1	-	14	-	TRBJ2-7	CASSLDSVGYEQYF	TGCGCCAGCAGCTTGGACTCCGTGGGCTACGAGCAGTACTTC
TRBV3-1	-	14	few	TRBJ2-3	CASSQDVGMNTQYF	TGTGCCAGCAGCCAAGATGTAGGTATGAATACGCAGTATTTT
TRBV28	-	16	few	TRBJ2-7	CASAPAGQSTLYEQYF	TGTGCCAGCGCCCCTGCGGGACAATCGACCCTCTACGAGCAGTACTTC
TRBV28	TRBD2	16	-	TRBJ2-3	CASSLVAGGLSDTQYF	TGTGCCAGCAGCCTGGTAGCGGGAGGTCTCTCAGATACGCAGTATTTT
TRBV29-1	TRBD2	15	few	TRBJ2-2	CSVPTSGGAGGELFF	TGCAGCGTACCAACTAGCGGGGGGGCCGGCGGGGAGCTGTTTTTT
TRBV6-6	-	14	few	TRBJ2-7	CASSPRAGPYEQYF	TGTGCCAGCAGTCCGCGCGCGGGTCCCTACGAGCAGTACTTC
TRBV11-3	-	12	few	TRBJ2-2	CASSLNPGELFF	TGTGCCAGCAGCTTAAACCCCGGGGAGCTGTTTTTT
TRBV7-9	-	14	once	TRBJ1-6	CASSTDRGPSPLHF	TGTGCCAGCAGCACGGACCGCGGACCTTCACCCCTCCACTTT